These 17 T cell receptor beta chains were sequenced from one sample in a study of T cells after yellow fever vaccination. MiXCR, run by TCRdb on the 5' RACE reads, gives a single entry per CDR3 protein. Among 350,000 to 550,000 distinct CDR3 sequences listed, roughly a sixth were seen once. This sample comprised PBMCs, obtained before the yellow fever booster vaccination. The receptor source for this set is a man aged 18 to 30 who received the YFV17D yellow fever vaccine.

In this sample, this clonotype turned up a few times. V is TRBV6-1 and J is TRBJ2-7; D gene uncertain. Germline assignment: CDR1 MNHNS and CDR2 SASEGT. Trimming took 7 bases from V and 10 from J, leaving 20 bases between them. CDR3 length: 13 amino acids. CDR3 sequence reads: CASTPPEYYGQYF. The CDR3 DNA is TGTGCCAGCACACCTCCGGAGTACTACGGACAGTACTTC.

The V and J genes are TRBV6-5 and TRBJ2-3; 11 nucleotides agree with TRBD2. Germline assignment: CDR1 MNHEY and CDR2 SVGAGI. V lost 0 bases and J lost 0; bases outside the gene matches: 5. The CDR3 has 18 residues. The CDR3 DNA sequence: TGTGCCAGCAGTTACTCGGGACTAGCGGCCGGGAGCACAGATACGCAGTATTTT. Translation: CASSYSGLAAGSTDTQYF.

This clonotype was detected only a few times. The chain combines TRBV5-1 with TRBJ1-2, with D unclear. V lost 0 bases, J lost 7 bases, and 16 bases lay in between. Germline V gives CDR1 SGHRS, CDR2 YFSETQ. The CDR3 totals 15 residues. The CDR3 DNA reads TGCGCCAGCAGCTTGGCTCCTCCTCAACCTCTTGGCTACACCTTC. Its translation: CASSLAPPQPLGYTF.

The chain combines TRBV6-5 with TRBJ2-7, with 8 bases matching TRBD2. CDR1 and CDR2 from the germline V gene are MNHEY and SVGAGI. CDR3 length: 15 residues. Trimming cost V 2 bases and J 2 bases; bases outside gene matches: 5. The CDR3 is CASSYAGGSTYEQYF. The CDR3 region has the DNA TGTGCCAGCAGTTACGCGGGGGGTTCTACCTACGAGCAGTACTTC.

In its sample, this clonotype was seen many times. The chain employs TRBV7-2 and TRBJ2-1; no firm D call. Trimming left V 1 base short and J 2 bases short, with 9 bases between. CDR1 SGHTA and CDR2 FQGNSA come from the germline V gene. The CDR3 loop spans 15 amino acids. CDR3 sequence (DNA): TGTGCCAGCAGCTTAGAGTATCTAGCCTACAATGAGCAGTTCTTC. As protein: CASSLEYLAYNEQFF.

The chain combines TRBV7-2 with TRBJ2-5; 7 nucleotides align to TRBD2. V was pared by 5 bases and J by 2 bases, with 8 bases of the junction left unmatched. The CDR3 consists of 15 residues. Germline V gene lookup returns CDR1 SGHTA and CDR2 FQGNSA. The DNA for the CDR3 is TGTGCCAGCAGCGCGGATAGCGGGTTACAAGAGACCCAGTACTTC. This translates into CASSADSGLQETQYF.

V is TRBV9 and J is TRBJ2-7; 7 positions match TRBD1. CDR1 is SGDLS, CDR2 YYNGEE, per germline. This CDR3 has 14 residues. The J segment lost 1 base and the V segment lost 0 bases, leaving 1 base of the junction unmatched. The CDR3 is CASSVEGQSYEQYF. In DNA, the CDR3 is TGTGCCAGCAGCGTAGAGGGACAGTCCTACGAGCAGTACTTC.

This clonotype was recorded a few times. The V and J genes are TRBV4-1 and TRBJ1-5, with D uncertain. CDR3 length: 15 amino acids. In germline, CDR1 is MGHRA, CDR2 YSYEKL. The germline V and J ends were trimmed by 3 bases and 0 bases, with 9 bases remaining between them. DNA for the CDR3: TGCGCCAGCAGCCAGCACAGTCATAGCAATCAGCCCCAGCATTTT. Translation: CASSQHSHSNQPQHF.

As regards this clonotype: This may be a read error: a much more frequent sequence differs by one nucleotide. This chain uses TRBV28 with TRBJ2-3, with D possibly matching TRBD1 (7 bases). The CDR3 consists of 14 residues. CDR1 MDHEN and CDR2 SYDVKM come from the germline V gene. The CDR3 coding sequence is TGTGCCACGAGGGGCGGTGGGGGGACAGATACGCGGTATTTT. Its protein product is CATRGGGGTDTRYF. The full variable domain, with the rest looked up from reference TRBV28 and TRBJ2-3, is DVKVTQSSRYLVKRTGEKVFLECVQDMDHENMFWYRQDPGLGLRLIYFSYDVKMKEKGDIPEGYSVSREKKERFSLILESASTNQTSMYLCATRGGGGTDTRYFGPGTRLTVL.

This chain joins TRBV7-9 and TRBJ1-4; D remains ambiguous. Germline V gene lookup returns CDR1 SEHNR and CDR2 FQNEAQ (reference sequence). With 6 bases removed from V and 6 bases from J, the gap between germline ends came to 14 bases. This CDR3 region has 14 residues. In DNA form, the CDR3 reads TGTGCCAGCAGGTGGAGGGAAGGAGATGAAAAACTGTTTTTT. Residues: CASRWREGDEKLFF. Full variable domain (missing parts from reference TRBV7-9 and TRBJ1-4): DTGVSQNPRHKITKRGQNVTFRCDPISEHNRLYWYRQTLGQGPEFLTYFQNEAQLEKSRLLSDRFSAERPKGSFSTLEIQRTEQGDSAMYLCASRWREGDEKLFFGSGTQLSVL.

Only a few counts were recorded for this clonotype. The chain links TRBV2 to TRBJ1-5; D is undetermined. V lost 3 bases, J lost 9 bases, and 6 bases lay in between. The CDR3 loop spans 11 amino acids. The V gene's germline CDR1 is SNHLY and CDR2 FYNNEI. The CDR3 DNA is TGTGCCAGCAGTGAGGCTGGGCCCCAGCATTTT. It is translated as CASSEAGPQHF.

In its sample, this clonotype was seen many times. The chain joins TRBV10-1 to TRBJ2-1; no firm D call. The germline CDR1 and CDR2 sequences are WNHNN and SYGVQD (reference sequence). The V and J ends lost 4 bases and 0 bases respectively, with 7 bases between them. The CDR3 has 14 amino acids. CDR3 bases: TGCGCCAGCAGTGCTGGAAGCTCCTACAATGAGCAGTTCTTC. It is translated as CASSAGSSYNEQFF.

This clonotype was counted between two and nine times. The V call is TRBV11-1, the J call TRBJ2-1; 10 nucleotides agree with TRBD1. Unmatched junction bases numbered 11, after V lost 5 bases and J lost 10 bases. CDR1 and CDR2 from the germline V gene are SGHAT and FQDESV (reference sequence). The CDR3 spans 15 residues. The CDR3, as DNA: TGTGCCAGCAGCATTATCTCCGGACAGGGGGTCGAGCAGTTCTTC. Translation gives CASSIISGQGVEQFF. The full variable domain, its missing parts supplied by reference TRBV11-1 and TRBJ2-1, is EAEVAQSPRYKITEKSQAVAFWCDPISGHATLYWYRQILGQGPELLVQFQDESVVDDSQLPKDRFSAERLKGVDSTLKIQPAELGDSAMYLCASSIISGQGVEQFFGPGTRLTVL.

This clonotype was counted a few times. The chain couples TRBV5-1 to TRBJ1-5; 9 nucleotides align to TRBD1. The CDR3 has 16 amino acids. Germline assignment: CDR1 SGHRS and CDR2 YFSETQ. V trimming: 4 bases; J trimming: 2 bases; junction bases outside the gene matches: 7. CDR3 protein: CASSPTGGQGNQPQHF. The CDR3 region has the DNA TGCGCCAGCAGCCCGACAGGGGGGCAAGGCAATCAGCCCCAGCATTTT.

The chain carries TRBV5-5 and TRBJ1-6; D not resolved. With 2 bases removed from V and 7 bases from J, the gap between germline ends came to 10 bases. This CDR3 is built from 14 residues. CDR1 is SGHKS, CDR2 YYEKEE, per germline (reference sequence). The CDR3 nucleotides read TGTGCCAGCAGCTTAGGGATGGTGAATTCACCCCTCCACTTT. It yields the protein CASSLGMVNSPLHF.

The rearrangement joins TRBV4-1 to TRBJ1-1; tentative D call: TRBD1 (5 bases). The CDR3 is 14 residues long. Trimming stripped 5 bases from V and 5 bases from J, with 15 bases between. CDR1 MGHRA and CDR2 YSYEKL come from the germline V gene. The CDR3 region is CASSFRPRGTEAFF. The CDR3, as DNA: TGCGCCAGCAGCTTTCGACCGAGGGGTACTGAAGCTTTCTTT.

This clonotype has just a few counts. The rearrangement uses TRBV19 and TRBJ1-5, with TRBD1 as a possible D gene (5 bases). V lost 8 bases and J lost 6, with 14 bases in between. Per germline, CDR1 LNHDA and CDR2 SQIVND (reference sequence). The CDR3 runs to 13 residues. CDR3 nucleotide sequence: TGTGCCAGTTGTGGGGCAGGGAGTCAGCCCCAGCATTTT. It codes for CASCGAGSQPQHF.